This TCR beta chain was retrieved from a study of T cell repertoires in ileal Crohn's disease (dated by TCRdb to 2018 to 2020). General notes on the study: At the time of surgery, around 38% of patients were active smokers, and the median duration of disease was 7.5 to 8.5 years. Every patient underwent surgery because of a complication, which was stricturing disease in about 60% and penetrating disease in approximately 40%. Roughly half of the patients were given postoperative therapy, with about 19 on anti-TNF agents and about a dozen on thiopurines. The M6 samples were biopsies of the neoterminal ileum collected during postoperative colonoscopy. A prospective multicentre cohort supplied the approximately 56 Crohn's disease patients whose TCR repertoires were analysed. The study ran alongside a multicentre cohort designed to identify predictors of early endoscopic recurrence after ileocolonic resection. A Rutgeerts score higher than i0 was the definition used for endoscopic postoperative recurrence. A total of around 150 mucosal samples from around 60 patients were sequenced, collected from several sites on the surgical specimen as well as at postoperative endoscopy. The investigation overall reported the following: Higher high-frequency clone percentages at surgery were associated with endoscopic recurrence; all patients with clonality above 26.8% (18/57) had recurrence. Patients who were active smokers at surgery had a significantly higher proportion of clonal expansions than non-smokers (approximately 26% vs 17%, p=0.02). Postoperative endoscopy timing varied within the first year after surgery, with a median delay of around 7 months. Compared with CD4 T cells, sorted CD8 T cells held more high-frequency clones, which suggests that the mucosal expansions were mostly CD8. Mucosal CD4 and CD8 T cells were sorted and sequenced only in a subgroup of patients, whose size was not stated.

Relative to germline, V is missing 5 bases and J is missing 4 bases, with 11 bases of the junction outside any gene match. CDR3 length: 15 amino acids, cysteine to phenylalanine. Only the CDR3 DNA is retained, 45 bases long and in frame from the first base. Via the germline V gene, CDR1 is MDHEN and CDR2 SYDVKM. Five hundred nanograms of biopsy DNA per sample were submitted for commercial TCRB immunosequencing. CDR3 regions were amplified from genomic DNA by Adaptive Biotechnology using a two-step, amplification bias-controlled multiplex PCR. The first PCR used primers for every V and J gene segment; the second PCR added barcodes and Illumina adapters. CDR3 libraries were sequenced using an Illumina instrument. The study's own analysis went as follows. The analysis used both the pipelines supplied by the vendor and custom analysis of the raw data in R/Bioconductor with R version 3.3.0. Clonality, which ranges from 0 to 1, was calculated as the inverse of the normalised Shannon entropy across all productive clones. High-frequency clones were defined as the share of the repertoire occupied by the top 100 clones, with only clones passing a 95% confidence test being retained. The Simpson index measured repertoire diversity, and the Morisita-Horn index measured overlap between samples. TCRdb mirrors the immuneACCESS table, restricted to in-frame sequences. Some clones are absent from its copies; in checked studies, under half trace to an unresolved V gene, and the reason for the others is unknown. The V and J calls and the clone size are those of that table, but D and trimming were determined from the DNA. The sample table records about 450 clones; 80% to 90% of these occur just once. Clones ranked in the top ten supply around 4% of the sample.

In this sample, this clone turned up once. Its antigen is not yet known. Per-nucleotide qualities are absent, and no much larger clonotype sits a single base away. In light of the paper, this sample's time point label describes: neoterminal ileum biopsy at postoperative endoscopy, about 6 months after surgery. Adults with ileal or ileocolonic Crohn's disease and an indication for ileocolonic resection were eligible for inclusion. Whole ileal mucosal biopsies were stored frozen at -80°C before DNA extraction. Genomic DNA was extracted from frozen whole biopsies with a TRizol-based method and quantified on a NanoDrop 2000 spectrophotometer.

This clonotype originated in an adult with Crohn's disease. This chain joins TRBV28 to TRBJ2-7; 7 bases in the middle match TRBD1. The specimen was ileal tissue. The CDR3 reads as follows: CASSTRQGIRYEQYF. The bases read TGTGCCAGCAGTACCCGACAGGGAATACGGTACGAGCAGTACTTC.